This T cell receptor beta chain derives from a study of blood T cell repertoires in COVID-19. Across the study: COVID-19 samples collected from the United States, Italy and Spain covered acute and convalescent phases.

This CDR3 is 14 amino acids long. V was trimmed by 6 bases and J by 0 bases, leaving 9 bases between them. Germline CDR1 MNHNY, CDR2 SVGAGI (reference sequence). Sequencing was performed with immunoSEQ multiplex PCR; in TCRdb, only in-frame clones are kept and a portion is missing. Here the sample spans approximately 54,000 clones, 90% being singletons. V usage is TRBV6-6 and J usage is TRBJ1-3, with a possible D match to TRBD1 (6 bases). This sequence originates from a woman between 35 and 50 years old with active COVID-19. Sequencing was performed on peripheral blood. CDR3 sequence (DNA): TGTGCCAGCAGCCGGACAGTCTCTGGAAACACCATATATTTT. Translating gives CASSRTVSGNTIYF.